This TCR beta chain was captured by sequencing in a study of shared clonotypes between healthy human individuals. The overall study: There were three CD4 naive, three CD4 memory, two CD8 naive and one CD8 memory plates per donor.

The genomic DNA of each subset was split evenly across several immunoSEQ plates. Data came from immunoSEQ multiplex PCR; TCRdb stores just in-frame clones and leaves some out. The sample has roughly 1,000,000 clones, around 78% seen once; the top ten hold under 0.6%. Germline assignment: CDR1 SGHRS and CDR2 YFSETQ. Deletions cut 0 bases from V and 4 bases from J, with 10 bases between. The CDR3 totals 15 residues. Splitting the CD4+ cells yielded a CD45RA+ naive subset and a CD45RA-negative memory subset. The specimen sequenced was memory CD4+ T cells from PBMCs. The subset here: CD45RA-negative fraction. The TCR was taken from a young man in good health. Some clones in this sample may be carry-over from other donors' samples. This chain joins TRBV5-1 and TRBJ1-4; perhaps TRBD1 as D (5 bases). CDR3 region: CASSLAGGYNEKLFF. As DNA, the CDR3 is TGCGCCAGCAGCTTGGCCGGGGGGTATAATGAAAAACTGTTTTTT.